The T cell receptor beta chain described here comes from a study of T cells in Graves' hyperthyroidism and ophthalmopathy. Study-wide points: Stable hyperthyroidism was told apart from ophthalmopathy by a model built on 13 V-J features.

RNA transcripts served as the template for amplifying TCR beta CDR3 regions. An initial round of RT-PCR targeting the TCR CDR3 relied on the HTBI primer set. TCRdb redid the calling of the multiplex PCR reads with MiXCR, one entry per CDR3 protein. The table records 500,000 to 650,000 distinct CDR3 sequences, around 15% of them present only once. Patients having uncontrolled infection, another autoimmune disease, pregnancy or lactation were not included. The CDR3 covers 12 residues. CDR1 and CDR2 (germline): MNHEY, SMNVEV (reference sequence). V gave up 0 bases and J gave up 5 bases, with 4 bases separating them. At least ten counts were recorded for this clonotype. The antigen remains undetermined.

The TCR sequence derives from a woman aged 40 to 49 with Graves' hyperthyroidism. The gene calls are TRBV27 and TRBJ1-1; D remains ambiguous. The sample was blood. The CDR3 DNA is TGTGCCAGCAGTTTATCGGGAACTGAAGCTTTCTTT. Amino acid sequence: CASSLSGTEAFF.